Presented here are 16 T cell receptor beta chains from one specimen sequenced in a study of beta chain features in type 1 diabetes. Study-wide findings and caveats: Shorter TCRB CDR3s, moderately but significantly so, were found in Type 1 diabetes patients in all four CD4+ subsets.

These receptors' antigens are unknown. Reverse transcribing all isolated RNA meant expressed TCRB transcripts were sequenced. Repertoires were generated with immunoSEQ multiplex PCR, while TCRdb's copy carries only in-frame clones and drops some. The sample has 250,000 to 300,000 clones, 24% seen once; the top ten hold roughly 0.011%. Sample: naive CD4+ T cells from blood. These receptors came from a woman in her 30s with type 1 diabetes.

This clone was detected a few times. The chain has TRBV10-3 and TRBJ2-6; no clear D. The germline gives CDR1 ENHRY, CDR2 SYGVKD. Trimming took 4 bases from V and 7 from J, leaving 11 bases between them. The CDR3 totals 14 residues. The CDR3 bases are TGTGCCATCAGTGGACATCCGACAGCCAACGTCCTGACTTTC. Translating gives CAISGHPTANVLTF.

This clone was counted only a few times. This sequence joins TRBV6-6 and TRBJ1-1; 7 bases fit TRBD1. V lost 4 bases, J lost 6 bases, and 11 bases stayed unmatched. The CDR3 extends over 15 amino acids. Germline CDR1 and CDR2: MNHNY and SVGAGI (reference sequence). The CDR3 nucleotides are TGTGCCAGCAGTTGGAAGGGGGCGAGTTTCTCTGAAGCTTTCTTT. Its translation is CASSWKGASFSEAFF.

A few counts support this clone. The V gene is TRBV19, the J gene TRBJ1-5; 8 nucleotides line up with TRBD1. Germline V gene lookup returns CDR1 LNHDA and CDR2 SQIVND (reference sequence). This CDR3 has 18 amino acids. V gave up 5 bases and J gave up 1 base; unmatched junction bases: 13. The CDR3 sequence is CASSSDRGVSNSNQPQHF. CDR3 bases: TGTGCCAGTAGTTCAGACAGGGGTGTTTCGAACAGCAATCAGCCCCAGCATTTT.

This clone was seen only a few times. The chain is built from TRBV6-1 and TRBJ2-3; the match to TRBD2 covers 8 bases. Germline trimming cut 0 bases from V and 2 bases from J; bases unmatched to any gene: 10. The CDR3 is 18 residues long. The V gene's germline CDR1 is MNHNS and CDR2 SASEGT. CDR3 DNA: TGTGCCAGCAGTGAAGCGTTTACTAGCGGAGAGCTCACAGATACGCAGTATTTT. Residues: CASSEAFTSGELTDTQYF.

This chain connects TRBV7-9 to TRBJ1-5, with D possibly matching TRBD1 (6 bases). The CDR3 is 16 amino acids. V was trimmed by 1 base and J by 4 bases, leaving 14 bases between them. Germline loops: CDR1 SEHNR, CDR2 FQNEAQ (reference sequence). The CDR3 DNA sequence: TGTGCCAGCAGCTTAGGATCCGGGACAAAAAATCAGCCCCAGCATTTT. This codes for CASSLGSGTKNQPQHF.

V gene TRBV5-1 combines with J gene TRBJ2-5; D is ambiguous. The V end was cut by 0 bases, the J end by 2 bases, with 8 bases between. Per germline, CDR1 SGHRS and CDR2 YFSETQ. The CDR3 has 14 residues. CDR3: CASSLDSTQETQYF. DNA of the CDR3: TGCGCCAGCAGCTTGGACAGCACGCAAGAGACCCAGTACTTC.

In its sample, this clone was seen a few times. In DNA form, the CDR3 reads TGTGCCAGCAGCCAAGCGTTAGCCAAAAACATTCAGTACTTC. As protein: CASSQALAKNIQYF. This chain connects TRBV14 to TRBJ2-4; D remains unclear. CDR3 length: 14 residues. Germline CDR1 and CDR2: SGHDN and FVKESK. The V and J ends lost 1 base and 0 bases respectively, with 4 bases between them.

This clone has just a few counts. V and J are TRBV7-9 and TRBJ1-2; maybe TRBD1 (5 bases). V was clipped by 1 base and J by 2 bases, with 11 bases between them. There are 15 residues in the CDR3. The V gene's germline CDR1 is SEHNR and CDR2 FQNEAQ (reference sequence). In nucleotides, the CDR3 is TGTGCCAGCAGCTTAGTGTACAGGACGAACTATGGCTACACCTTC. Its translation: CASSLVYRTNYGYTF.

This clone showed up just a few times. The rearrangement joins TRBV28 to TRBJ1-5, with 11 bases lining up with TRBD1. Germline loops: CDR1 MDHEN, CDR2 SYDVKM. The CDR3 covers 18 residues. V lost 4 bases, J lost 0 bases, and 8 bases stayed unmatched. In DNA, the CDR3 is TGTGCCAGCAGTTCCGGGACAGGGGGGGTCTCTAGCAATCAGCCCCAGCATTTT. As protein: CASSSGTGGVSSNQPQHF.

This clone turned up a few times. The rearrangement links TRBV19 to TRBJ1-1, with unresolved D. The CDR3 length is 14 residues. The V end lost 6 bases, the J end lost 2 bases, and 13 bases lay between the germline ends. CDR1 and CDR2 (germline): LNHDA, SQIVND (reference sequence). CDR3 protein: CASRLTATNTEAFF. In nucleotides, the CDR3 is TGTGCCAGTAGGCTCACAGCTACTAACACTGAAGCTTTCTTT.

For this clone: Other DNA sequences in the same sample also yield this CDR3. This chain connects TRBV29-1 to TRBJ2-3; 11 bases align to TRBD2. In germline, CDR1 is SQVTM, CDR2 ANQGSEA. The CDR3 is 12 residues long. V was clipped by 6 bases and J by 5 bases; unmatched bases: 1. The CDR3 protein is CSVGTSGDTQYF. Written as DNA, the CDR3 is TGCAGCGTGGGGACTAGCGGAGATACGCAGTATTTT.

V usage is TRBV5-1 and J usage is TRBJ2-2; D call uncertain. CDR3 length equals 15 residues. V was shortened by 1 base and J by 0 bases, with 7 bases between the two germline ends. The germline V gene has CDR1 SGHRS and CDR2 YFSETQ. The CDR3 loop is CASSLLSANTGELFF. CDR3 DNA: TGCGCCAGCAGCTTGCTTTCAGCGAACACCGGGGAGCTGTTTTTT.

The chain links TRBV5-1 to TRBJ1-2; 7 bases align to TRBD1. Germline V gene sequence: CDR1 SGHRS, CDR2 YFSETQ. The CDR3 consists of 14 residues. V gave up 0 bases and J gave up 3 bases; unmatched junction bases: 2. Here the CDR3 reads CASSLGTGDYGYTF. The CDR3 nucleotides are TGCGCCAGCAGCTTGGGTACAGGGGACTATGGCTACACCTTC.

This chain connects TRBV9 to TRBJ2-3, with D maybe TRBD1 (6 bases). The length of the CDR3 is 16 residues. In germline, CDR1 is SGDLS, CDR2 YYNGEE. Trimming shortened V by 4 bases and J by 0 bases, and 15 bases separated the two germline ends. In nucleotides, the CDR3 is TGTGCCAGCAGCCCCTTCGGGACACCTAGCACAGATACGCAGTATTTT. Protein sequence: CASSPFGTPSTDTQYF.

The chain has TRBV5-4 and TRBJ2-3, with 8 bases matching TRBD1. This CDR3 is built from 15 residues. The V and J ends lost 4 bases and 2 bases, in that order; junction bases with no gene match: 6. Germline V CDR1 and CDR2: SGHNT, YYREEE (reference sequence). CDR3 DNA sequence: TGTGCCAGCAGCCGACAGGGGCCAGACACAGATACGCAGTATTTT. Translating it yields CASSRQGPDTDTQYF.

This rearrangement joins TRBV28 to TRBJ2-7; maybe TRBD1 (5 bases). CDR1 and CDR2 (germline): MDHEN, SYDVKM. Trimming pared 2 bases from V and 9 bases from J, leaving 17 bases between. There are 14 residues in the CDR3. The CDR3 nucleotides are TGTGCCAGCAGTTTACCCGTGGGCAGGGAAGGGCAGTACTTC. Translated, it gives CASSLPVGREGQYF.